The T cell receptor beta chain under discussion was sequenced for a study of blood T cell repertoires in COVID-19. The overall study: From the United States, Italy and Spain came samples of acute and convalescent COVID-19.

Measured with immunoSEQ multiplex PCR; TCRdb has only the in-frame clones, and not every one. The top ten hold about 1.2% of the sample, which has 310,000 or so clones, around four fifths seen once. The V end was cut by 10 bases, the J end by 4 bases, with 16 bases between. The germline gives CDR1 ENHRY, CDR2 SYGVKD. This CDR3 has 13 residues. The material sequenced was peripheral blood. The chain joins TRBV10-3 to TRBJ1-1; possible D gene TRBD1, 5 bases. This clonotype was sampled from a woman aged 45-59 years with acute or convalescent COVID-19. CDR3 sequence (DNA): TGTGCCACCGATGGGGGGAAAGGCACTGAAGCTTTCTTT. It specifies CATDGGKGTEAFF.